The sequence of this T cell receptor beta chain was determined in a study of vaccination effects on CD4 cells after COVID-19. Study conclusions and caveats: Vaccine-induced clones in healthy vaccinees cross-reacted with common cold coronaviruses in only 1 of 255 cases.

Generated by immunoSEQ multiplex PCR, the TCRdb table keeps only in-frame clones and is missing some. The data contain 15,000 to 20,000 clones, about 80% of them singletons. From germline, CDR1 is MRHNA and CDR2 SNTAGT. J was trimmed by 4 bases and V by 6 bases; bases with no gene match: 1. The CDR3 is 12 residues long. A remark on this clone: The antigen remains undetermined.

Before sequencing, viral peptide pools were used by the ViraFEST assay to expand antigen-specific CD4+ T cells. Investigators separated out CD4+ T cells once approximately 11 days of culture had passed. Every participant took two doses of the BNT162b2 or mRNA-1273 vaccine. The source was CD4+ T cells from PBMCs cultured with HCoV-NL63 spike peptides, collected after COVID-19 vaccination. The chain employs TRBV6-4 and TRBJ2-5; 8 bases are a match to TRBD1. This sequence originates from a human donor who received a COVID-19 vaccine. CDR3 sequence: CASRGQVETQYF. The CDR3 DNA follows: TGTGCCAGCAGGGGACAGGTAGAGACCCAGTACTTC.